The 29 T cell receptor beta chains given below trace back to one sample, sequenced in a study of T cells after yellow fever vaccination. TCRdb analysed the 5' RACE reads with MiXCR anew, one entry per CDR3 protein. Of under 150,000 distinct CDR3 sequences listed, 6.5% to 8.5% are singletons. The sequencing here drew on CD4+ T cells sorted from PBMCs, taken 5 days after the yellow fever booster vaccination. All receptors come from a man aged 30 to 39 who received the YFV17D yellow fever vaccine.

This clonotype was counted many times. This chain joins TRBV5-1 and TRBJ2-7; D gene uncertain. This CDR3 contains 11 residues. V was cut by 4 bases and J by 3 bases, with 5 bases left in between. CDR1 and CDR2 (germline): SGHRS, YFSETQ. As DNA, the CDR3 is TGCGCCAGCAGCCTTGACTACGAGCAGTACTTC. Translation gives CASSLDYEQYF.

This clonotype has a count of ten or more. This sequence joins TRBV7-2 and TRBJ1-2, with D possibly matching TRBD1 (5 bases). CDR1 SGHTA and CDR2 FQGNSA come from the germline V gene. V was clipped by 4 bases and J by 6 bases, with 15 bases between them. This CDR3 region has 14 residues. The CDR3 DNA sequence: TGTGCCAGCAGCTCGTCCGGGGCGAGAAATGGCTACACCTTC. It encodes CASSSSGARNGYTF.

This clonotype was recorded at least ten times. V usage is TRBV7-2 and J usage is TRBJ2-7; perhaps TRBD2 as D (5 bases). From germline, CDR1 is SGHTA and CDR2 FQGNSA. Trimming removed 8 bases from V and 6 bases from J, with 23 bases in between. The CDR3 extends over 15 amino acids. The DNA of the CDR3 is TGTGCCAGCGGATGGGGTGGATCGTCCGCGGGCGAGCAGTACTTC. Its protein product is CASGWGGSSAGEQYF.

This clonotype was seen repeatedly, ten times or more. This sequence joins TRBV7-2 and TRBJ2-3, with D possibly being TRBD2 (6 bases). This CDR3 region has 13 residues. The V end lost 5 bases, the J end lost 3 bases, and 9 bases lay between the germline ends. Germline V gene lookup returns CDR1 SGHTA and CDR2 FQGNSA. The CDR3 nucleotides read TGTGCCAGCAGCCAAGGACTAACAGATACGCAGTATTTT. Encoded protein: CASSQGLTDTQYF.

This clonotype was found many times. The chain joins TRBV7-2 to TRBJ2-7, with unresolved D. CDR3 length: 11 amino acids. The germline V gene encodes CDR1 SGHTA and CDR2 FQGNSA. V was clipped by 4 bases and J by 4 bases, with 5 bases between them. For the CDR3, the DNA is TGTGCCAGCAGCTCACGATACGAGCAGTACTTC. It yields the protein CASSSRYEQYF.

In this sample, this clonotype turned up many times. The chain is built from TRBV2 and TRBJ2-1; the match to TRBD2 covers 10 bases. The trim removed 6 bases at V and 8 bases at J, leaving 4 bases unmatched. The CDR3 runs to 13 residues. Germline V gene lookup returns CDR1 SNHLY and CDR2 FYNNEI. The CDR3: CASSPGLAYEQFF. CDR3 nucleotides: TGTGCCAGCAGCCCGGGACTAGCGTATGAGCAGTTCTTC.

Many counts were recorded for this clonotype. The chain joins TRBV7-6 to TRBJ2-7, with D perhaps TRBD1 (5 bases). Per germline, CDR1 SGHVS and CDR2 FNYEAQ. This CDR3 spans 14 amino acids. The ends were cut back, 2 bases at V and 1 base at J, with 9 bases in the middle. The chain's CDR3 is CASSLSTGSYEQYF. The CDR3 DNA sequence: TGTGCCAGCAGCTTAAGTACAGGATCCTACGAGCAGTACTTC.

The sample holds many counts of this clonotype. The chain has TRBV3-1 and TRBJ2-4, with D possibly TRBD2 on 6 matching bases. Trimming pared 4 bases from V and 0 bases from J, leaving 10 bases between. Per germline, CDR1 LGHDT and CDR2 YNNKEL (reference sequence). The CDR3 is made up of 15 amino acids. CDR3 protein: CASSRTEGAKNIQYF. CDR3 DNA: TGTGCCAGCAGCCGGACGGAGGGAGCCAAAAACATTCAGTACTTC.

The table lists this clonotype with many counts. The genes are TRBV7-2 and TRBJ2-1; D possibly uses TRBD1 or TRBD2 (5 bases each). Trimming cost V 1 base and J 6 bases, with 10 bases left between them. The CDR3 extends over 14 amino acids. The germline V gene encodes CDR1 SGHTA and CDR2 FQGNSA. The CDR3 sequence: CASSLVEGSNEQFF. The CDR3 region has the DNA TGTGCCAGCAGCTTAGTCGAGGGGAGCAATGAGCAGTTCTTC.

This clonotype has only a few counts. J is TRBJ1-2 and V is TRBV7-2; 7 positions agree with TRBD1. Germline V lookup: CDR1 SGHTA, CDR2 FQGNSA. This CDR3 spans 12 amino acids. The ends lost 6 bases at V and 7 bases at J; junction bases unmatched: 5. CDR3 amino acids: CASSYRGSGYTF. CDR3 in DNA: TGTGCCAGCAGTTACAGGGGTTCTGGCTACACCTTC.

This clonotype was seen repeatedly, ten times or more. The chain employs TRBV20-1 and TRBJ2-7; TRBD1 or TRBD2 may be the D gene (5 bases each). Trimming cost V 5 bases and J 8 bases, with 13 bases left between them. The CDR3 runs to 11 residues. Germline loops: CDR1 DFQATT, CDR2 SNEGSKA (reference sequence). The CDR3 DNA reads TGCAGTGCTGCCTCACTGGGACAGCAGTACTTC. This translates into CSAASLGQQYF.

In this sample, this clonotype turned up a few times. The V gene is TRBV5-4, the J gene TRBJ2-1, with a tentative D call TRBD1 (5 bases). V lost 3 bases, J lost 15 bases, and 16 bases lay in between. This CDR3 has 12 residues. Germline CDR1 and CDR2: SGHNT and YYREEE (reference sequence). The CDR3 spells CASSSPQGWLFF. DNA for the CDR3: TGTGCCAGCAGCTCGCCCCAGGGATGGCTGTTCTTC.

This clonotype showed up many times. This chain connects TRBV7-8 to TRBJ2-3; the match to TRBD2 covers 10 bases. The CDR3 consists of 16 residues. With V trimmed by 3 bases and J by 2 bases, 5 bases remained unmatched. Germline V gives CDR1 SGHVS, CDR2 FQNEAQ. In DNA, the CDR3 is TGTGCCAGCAGCTTTGGTAGCGGGAGGCTCACAGATACGCAGTATTTT. Translated, it gives CASSFGSGRLTDTQYF.

This clonotype was counted many times. The CDR3 is CSARSGGRTIYF. The CDR3 nucleotides are TGCAGTGCTAGATCGGGGGGTCGGACCATATATTTT. The chain combines TRBV20-1 with TRBJ1-3, with D perhaps TRBD1 (5 bases). Germline V gene lookup returns CDR1 DFQATT and CDR2 SNEGSKA (reference sequence). This CDR3 region has 12 residues. V was cut by 2 bases and J by 10 bases, with 12 bases left in between.

The sample holds many counts of this clonotype. V and J are TRBV6-2 or TRBV6-3 and TRBJ1-5, with 8 bases matching TRBD1. V trimming: 6 bases; J trimming: 2 bases; junction bases outside the gene matches: 9. Germline CDR1 MNHEY, CDR2 SVGEGT. CDR3 length: 16 residues. CDR3 DNA: TGTGCCAGCAGCTCAGGGCGGACAGGGCGCAATCAGCCCCAGCATTTT. It is translated as CASSSGRTGRNQPQHF.

The chain joins TRBV5-1 to TRBJ1-5, with unresolved D. CDR3 length: 14 residues. The germline CDR1 and CDR2 sequences are SGHRS and YFSETQ. Deletions cut 4 bases from V and 2 bases from J, with 10 bases between. The CDR3 loop is CASSPVLGNQPQHF. The CDR3 bases are TGCGCCAGCAGCCCGGTCCTTGGCAATCAGCCCCAGCATTTT.

V usage is TRBV7-2 and J usage is TRBJ2-3; a weak D match, TRBD1 (6 bases). The V end was cut by 7 bases, the J end by 4 bases, with 15 bases between. Germline V lookup: CDR1 SGHTA, CDR2 FQGNSA. The CDR3 contains 14 residues. CDR3 DNA: TGTGCCAGCACCCCCCGTGGGGGCCCAGATACGCAGTATTTT. Its protein product is CASTPRGGPDTQYF.

This clonotype has ten or more counts. The gene calls are TRBV6-2 or TRBV6-3 and TRBJ1-1, with D possibly being TRBD1 (5 bases). This CDR3 has 16 residues. V was pared by 6 bases and J by 10 bases, with 27 bases between. The germline V gene has CDR1 MNHEY and CDR2 SVGEGT. In DNA form, the CDR3 reads TGTGCCAGCAGCCCCCTCGGGCAGGGAAAAAGCCAGGGAGCTTTCTTT. Translation gives CASSPLGQGKSQGAFF.

The table lists this clonotype with many counts. V and J are TRBV12-3 or TRBV12-4 and TRBJ2-7; D perhaps matches TRBD1 (6 bases). Trimming left V 6 bases short and J 0 bases short, with 15 bases between. This CDR3 has 15 residues. The DNA of the CDR3 is TGTGCCAGCAGCCAGAGACAGGACCCCTCCTACGAGCAGTACTTC. Encoded protein: CASSQRQDPSYEQYF.

This clonotype has at least ten counts. CDR3 nucleotides: TGCAGTGCTCCCCCCCATCCGAGGGTCGCAGATACGCAGTATTTT. Translated, it gives CSAPPHPRVADTQYF. The chain carries TRBV20-1 and TRBJ2-3, with D possibly TRBD2 on 5 matching bases. The CDR3 contains 15 residues. CDR1 and CDR2 (germline): DFQATT, SNEGSKA (reference sequence). V shed 5 bases and J shed 4 bases, with 19 bases lying between them.

The genes are TRBV30 and TRBJ2-7; 7 bases agree with TRBD2. V lost 1 base, J lost 2 bases, and 8 bases stayed unmatched. The CDR3 runs 15 residues. The germline gives CDR1 GTSNPN, CDR2 SVGIG (reference sequence). CDR3 sequence reads: CAWSGGLAATYEQYF. The CDR3 region has the DNA TGTGCCTGGAGTGGAGGGCTAGCGGCTACCTACGAGCAGTACTTC. Full variable domain (missing parts from reference TRBV30 and TRBJ2-7): SQTIHQWPATLVQPVGSPLSLECTVEGTSNPNLYWYRQAAGRGLQLLFYSVGIGQISSEVPQNLSASRPQDRQFILSSKKLLLSDSGFYLCAWSGGLAATYEQYFGPGTRLTVT.

This clonotype was found many times. The chain uses TRBV20-1 and TRBJ2-7, with a tentative D call TRBD1 (6 bases). CDR3 length: 13 residues. Trimming left V 0 bases short and J 6 bases short, with 12 bases between. CDR1 and CDR2 (germline): DFQATT, SNEGSKA (reference sequence). The CDR3 here is CSARDRGGREQYF. As DNA, the CDR3 is TGCAGTGCTAGAGATAGAGGGGGACGCGAGCAGTACTTC.

This clonotype was seen at least ten times. The chain uses TRBV6-5 and TRBJ1-1; 9 bases align to TRBD1. Germline CDR1 is MNHEY and CDR2 is SVGAGI. The CDR3 spans 17 residues. The V segment lost 4 bases and the J segment 5 bases; nucleotides outside the gene matches: 14. The CDR3 sequence is CASSFNSGTGLQTEAFF. CDR3 nucleotides: TGTGCCAGCAGTTTCAACTCCGGGACAGGGTTACAAACTGAAGCTTTCTTT.

This clonotype was picked up many times. This sequence joins TRBV20-1 and TRBJ2-1; D call uncertain. V gave up 3 bases and J gave up 2 bases, with 8 bases separating them. CDR1 is DFQATT and CDR2 is SNEGSKA in the germline V gene (reference sequence). CDR3 length equals 13 residues. The CDR3 DNA reads as TGCAGTGCTAGGAGAGACACCTACAATGAGCAGTTCTTC. Encoded protein: CSARRDTYNEQFF.

On this clonotype: A much larger clone is a single base away; this may be a read error. The chain recombines TRBV29-1 with TRBJ2-3; weak D call: TRBD2 (7 bases). The germline V gene encodes CDR1 SQVTM and CDR2 ANQGSEA. This CDR3 comprises 16 residues. The V end was cut by 7 bases, the J end by 0 bases, with 20 bases between. The DNA of the CDR3 is TGCAGCGCAAAGGGGGGGACTAACGGAAGCACAGATACGCAGTATTTT. This translates into CSAKGGTNGSTDTQYF.

This clonotype came up many times. The V call is TRBV5-1, the J call TRBJ2-5; D not certain. From germline, CDR1 is SGHRS and CDR2 YFSETQ. This CDR3 is 14 amino acids long. The ends were cut back, 0 bases at V and 2 bases at J, with 8 bases in the middle. In DNA, the CDR3 is TGCGCCAGCAGCTTGGGAAGCACACAAGAGACCCAGTACTTC. As protein: CASSLGSTQETQYF. Drawing the rest from reference TRBV5-1 and TRBJ2-5, the complete variable domain is KAGVTQTPRYLIKTRGQQVTLSCSPISGHRSVSWYQQTPGQGLQFLFEYFSETQRNKGNFPGRFSGRQFSNSRSEMNVSTLELGDSALYLCASSLGSTQETQYFGPGTRLLVL.

In its sample, this clonotype was seen many times. J is TRBJ2-1 and V is TRBV4-3; tentative D call: TRBD2 (6 bases). The CDR3 consists of 15 residues. V shed 4 bases and J shed 0 bases, with 10 bases lying between them. Germline CDR1 and CDR2: LGHNA and YSLEER. In DNA form, the CDR3 reads TGCGCCAGCAGCCGGGACTTACCCTCCTACAATGAGCAGTTCTTC. Protein: CASSRDLPSYNEQFF.

This clonotype was seen many times. The rearrangement uses TRBV20-1 and TRBJ2-1; tentatively, D is TRBD2 (8 bases). The V gene's germline CDR1 is DFQATT and CDR2 SNEGSKA (reference sequence). Trimming shortened V by 5 bases and J by 10 bases, and 21 bases separated the two germline ends. This CDR3 is 14 amino acids long. The CDR3 spells CSAPTSGGGREQFF. CDR3 nucleotides: TGCAGTGCTCCTACTAGCGGAGGGGGCAGAGAGCAGTTCTTC.

This clonotype was counted at least ten times. The V gene is TRBV6-1, the J gene TRBJ2-1; 10 positions match TRBD2. Trimming cost V 4 bases and J 6 bases; bases outside gene matches: 3. This CDR3 comprises 14 residues. The germline V gene encodes CDR1 MNHNS and CDR2 SASEGT. The CDR3 is CASSGGTSVNEQFF. Written as DNA, the CDR3 is TGTGCCAGCAGTGGAGGGACTAGCGTCAATGAGCAGTTCTTC.